The sequence of this T cell receptor beta chain was determined in a study of cytotoxic CD8 clonotypes in ibrutinib-treated CLL. Background on the study: Included were 11 to 12 relapsed/refractory and about 14 treatment-naive patients, of whom roughly 17 were IGHV unmutated. Partial responders roughly 25, complete 2; 12 progressed and approximately 15 stayed in remission by median around 68 months.

In germline, CDR1 is ENHRY, CDR2 SYGVKD. V lost 2 bases and J 3 bases, leaving 14 bases between the germline ends. This CDR3 is built from 16 residues. Sequencing used immunoSEQ multiplex PCR; TCRdb keeps in-frame clones, though not all of them. This table holds about 130,000 clones, 80% to 90% found once. In the case of this clone: Its target is not known.

Whole-study results and caveats: Clonotypes that were public were uncommon, and they contracted or stayed stable on treatment. Clonality was elevated at ibrutinib response and had returned toward baseline at progression.

Sequences were derived from PBMCs, sampled after 24 months of ibrutinib treatment. This chain uses TRBV10-3 with TRBJ2-1, with D tentatively TRBD2 (5 bases). This TCR was recovered from a human donor with chronic lymphocytic leukemia. This chain's CDR3 is CAISEARGALYNEQFF. The CDR3 DNA reads TGTGCCATCAGTGAGGCTCGGGGTGCTCTCTACAATGAGCAGTTCTTC.